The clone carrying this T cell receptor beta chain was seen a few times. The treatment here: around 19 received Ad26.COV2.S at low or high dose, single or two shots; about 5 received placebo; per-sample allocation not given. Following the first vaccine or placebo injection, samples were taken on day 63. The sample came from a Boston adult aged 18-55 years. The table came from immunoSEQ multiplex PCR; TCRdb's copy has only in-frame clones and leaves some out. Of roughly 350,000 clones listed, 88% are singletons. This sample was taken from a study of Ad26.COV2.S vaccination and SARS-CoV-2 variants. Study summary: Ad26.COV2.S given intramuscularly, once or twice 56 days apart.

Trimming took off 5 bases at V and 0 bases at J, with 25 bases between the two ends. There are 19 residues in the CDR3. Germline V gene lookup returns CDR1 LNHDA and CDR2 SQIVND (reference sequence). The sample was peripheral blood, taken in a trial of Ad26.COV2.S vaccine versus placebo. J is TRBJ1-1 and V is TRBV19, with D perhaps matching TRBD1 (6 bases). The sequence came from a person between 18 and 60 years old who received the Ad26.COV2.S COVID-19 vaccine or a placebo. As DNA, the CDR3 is TGTGCCAGTAGTCCCTTAATCCAGGGGTTGATGAGAGTGAACACTGAAGCTTTCTTT. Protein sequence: CASSPLIQGLMRVNTEAFF.